Below, 19 T cell receptor beta chains from the same sample are listed, as sequenced in a study of shared clonotypes between healthy human individuals. TCRdb's copy holds only in-frame clones and misses some; the assay was immunoSEQ multiplex PCR. The data show 1.5 million to 2.5 million clones, with approximately 94% seen just once and more than 0.95% held by the top ten. Naive CD8 cells lacked CD45RO, underwent positive selection for CCR7 and left out terminally differentiated effector memory CD45RA+ cells. Sequenced input: naive CD8+ T cells sorted from blood. All receptors come from a young man in good health.

The V and J genes are TRBV6-1 and TRBJ1-6; TRBD1 aligns across 8 bases. Germline CDR1 MNHNS, CDR2 SASEGT. The CDR3 is made up of 15 amino acids. The V segment lost 5 bases and the J segment 6 bases; nucleotides outside the gene matches: 6. The CDR3 region is CASSPGQGANSPLHF. In DNA, the CDR3 is TGTGCCAGCAGTCCTGGACAGGGAGCTAATTCACCCCTCCACTTT.

Only one count was recorded for this clone. This chain connects TRBV6-6 to TRBJ2-1, with 11 bases identical to TRBD2. Trimming cost V 10 bases and J 8 bases; bases outside gene matches: 7. This CDR3 is 13 amino acids long. CDR1 MNHNY and CDR2 SVGAGI come from the germline V gene (reference sequence). The CDR3 DNA sequence: TGTGCCACCACTAGCGGGAGTTTAGATGAGCAGTTCTTC. This encodes CATTSGSLDEQFF.

The chain is built from TRBV27 and TRBJ2-1; the D gene could be TRBD1 or TRBD2 (5 bases each). Germline-derived CDR1 and CDR2 are MNHEY and SMNVEV (reference sequence). The V gene lost 6 bases and the J gene lost 7 bases, with 19 bases spanning the gap. CDR3 length: 15 amino acids. CDR3 sequence (DNA): TGTGCCAGCAGCCCAGCCGGGACCAGCCGTAATGAGCAGTTCTTC. This sequence encodes CASSPAGTSRNEQFF.

The gene calls are TRBV4-1 and TRBJ2-7; D remains ambiguous. Trimming cost V 1 base and J 3 bases, with 13 bases left between them. The CDR3 is 15 amino acids. Germline lookup yields CDR1 MGHRA and CDR2 YSYEKL. CDR3 nucleotides: TGCGCCAGCAGCCAAGGGACCCAATGGGACTACGAGCAGTACTTC. This translates into CASSQGTQWDYEQYF.

V gene TRBV28 combines with J gene TRBJ2-2; a weak D match, TRBD1 (6 bases). CDR3 size: 17 residues. Trimming took 5 bases from V and 1 from J, leaving 17 bases between them. CDR1 is MDHEN and CDR2 is SYDVKM in the germline V gene. CDR3 loop: CASSPPRLGQNTGELFF. The CDR3 DNA is TGTGCCAGCAGTCCTCCCAGACTGGGACAGAACACCGGGGAGCTGTTTTTT.

This clone was observed a handful of times. In the same sample, other DNA sequences code for this CDR3. V usage is TRBV9 and J usage is TRBJ1-1, with no clear D. Germline V gene data show CDR1 as SGDLS and CDR2 as YYNGEE. CDR3 size: 13 residues. V was cut by 0 bases and J by 0 bases, with 3 bases left in between. In DNA, the CDR3 is TGTGCCAGCAGCGTAGTAATGAACACTGAAGCTTTCTTT. Its protein product is CASSVVMNTEAFF.

A few counts support this clone. Other nucleotide sequences in the sample specify the same CDR3. This CDR3 is CASSGAYEQYF. CDR3 in DNA: TGTGCCAGCAGTGGGGCCTACGAGCAGTACTTC. The chain recombines TRBV25-1 with TRBJ2-7, with D unclear. V was pared by 4 bases and J by 2 bases, with 3 bases between. The CDR3 extends over 11 amino acids. The V gene's germline CDR1 is MGHDK and CDR2 SYGVNS.

The chain carries TRBV28 and TRBJ1-5; TRBD1 matches 8 bases. CDR1 and CDR2 from the germline V gene are MDHEN and SYDVKM. Trimming removed 3 bases from V and 2 bases from J; junction bases left unmatched: 3. The CDR3 runs to 15 residues. In nucleotides, the CDR3 is TGTGCCAGCAGTTTCACAGGGGGAGGCAATCAGCCCCAGCATTTT. Protein sequence: CASSFTGGGNQPQHF. Variable domain in full (rest from reference TRBV28 and TRBJ1-5): DVKVTQSSRYLVKRTGEKVFLECVQDMDHENMFWYRQDPGLGLRLIYFSYDVKMKEKGDIPEGYSVSREKKERFSLILESASTNQTSMYLCASSFTGGGNQPQHFGDGTRLSIL.

The V gene is TRBV21-1, the J gene TRBJ1-4; the table gives TRBD1 as D, unverified against the DNA. TRBV21-1 is a documented pseudogene. The CDR3 loop spans 14 amino acids. This chain's CDR3 is CASSPRDSQRKLFF. The CDR3 nucleotides read TGTGCCAGCAGCCCCCGGGACAGTCAGAGGAAACTGTTTTTT.

The J gene is TRBJ2-5, the V gene TRBV13, with TRBD2 matching over 8 bases. Germline CDR1 reads PRHDT; CDR2 reads FYEKMQ (reference sequence). Losses at the gene ends were 0 bases for V and 2 bases for J; bases not matched to a gene: 8. There are 17 residues in the CDR3. The CDR3 is CASSLGPPLAVQETQYF. Here the CDR3 DNA reads TGTGCCAGCAGCTTAGGACCCCCACTAGCGGTTCAAGAGACCCAGTACTTC.

In the case of this clone: Other DNA variants within this sample encode the same CDR3. The chain recombines TRBV9 with TRBJ1-4, with D maybe TRBD1 (5 bases). This CDR3 region has 15 residues. V lost 0 bases, J lost 4 bases, and 10 bases lay in between. Germline V gives CDR1 SGDLS, CDR2 YYNGEE. For the CDR3, the DNA is TGTGCCAGCAGCGTAGATGGGGGTCTTAATGAAAAACTGTTTTTT. Amino acid sequence: CASSVDGGLNEKLFF. The full variable domain, in which reference TRBV9 and TRBJ1-4 provide the parts outside the CDR3, is DSGVTQTPKHLITATGQRVTLRCSPRSGDLSVYWYQQSLDQGLQFLIQYYNGEERAKGNILERFSAQQFPDLHSELNLSSLELGDSALYFCASSVDGGLNEKLFFGSGTQLSVL.

The V call is TRBV28, the J call TRBJ1-2; TRBD1 agrees at 7 bases. Germline loops: CDR1 MDHEN, CDR2 SYDVKM. The CDR3 totals 14 residues. With V trimmed by 10 bases and J by 4 bases, 12 bases remained unmatched. The CDR3 nucleotides read TGTGCCATACACCCTGACAGGGCATTCTATGGCTACACCTTC. Translated, it gives CAIHPDRAFYGYTF.

The sample holds a few counts of this clone. This rearrangement joins TRBV2 to TRBJ1-2; D not resolved. The V and J ends lost 2 bases and 7 bases respectively, with 14 bases between them. CDR3 size: 14 residues. Germline V gives CDR1 SNHLY, CDR2 FYNNEI. CDR3: CASSELSSGSGYTF. CDR3 nucleotides: TGTGCCAGCAGTGAATTGTCTTCTGGAAGTGGCTACACCTTC.

This rearrangement joins TRBV7-9 to TRBJ2-5; TRBD2 matches at 7 bases. Looked up from germline, CDR1 is SEHNR and CDR2 is FQNEAQ (reference sequence). The CDR3 totals 15 residues. V shed 5 bases and J 2 bases; nucleotides not matched to a gene: 8. This CDR3 is CASSRSGIGQETQYF. The CDR3 DNA reads as TGTGCCAGCAGCCGAAGCGGGATAGGTCAAGAGACCCAGTACTTC.

The chain has TRBV4-1 and TRBJ2-3, with TRBD1 matching over 9 bases. Germline loops: CDR1 MGHRA, CDR2 YSYEKL. The CDR3 runs 18 residues. Unmatched junction bases numbered 13, after V lost 2 bases and J lost 4 bases. CDR3 residues: CASSQLIVTGGAADTQYF. The CDR3 coding sequence is TGCGCCAGCAGCCAATTAATCGTGACAGGGGGTGCGGCAGATACGCAGTATTTT.

The CDR3 region is CASSPGPTRNTGELFF. The CDR3 DNA reads as TGTGCCAGCAGCCCTGGACCGACGCGGAACACCGGGGAGCTGTTTTTT. The rearrangement links TRBV7-2 to TRBJ2-2; D call uncertain. Trimming took off 5 bases at V and 1 base at J, with 14 bases between the two ends. The CDR3 is 16 residues long. CDR1 and CDR2 (germline): SGHTA, FQGNSA.

As regards this clone: Distinct nucleotide sequences in the sample also encode this CDR3. The CDR3 nucleotides read TGTGCCAGCAGTTTTGACTCCTACGAGCAGTACTTC. It codes for CASSFDSYEQYF. The V gene is TRBV27, the J gene TRBJ2-7; no definite D call. The V end was cut by 3 bases, the J end by 0 bases, with 3 bases between. CDR1 and CDR2 from the germline V gene are MNHEY and SMNVEV (reference sequence). This CDR3 is built from 12 residues.

This clone was counted a single time. The V gene is TRBV30, the J gene TRBJ2-3; D is uncertain. V was clipped by 0 bases and J by 3 bases, with 13 bases between them. CDR1 is GTSNPN, CDR2 SVGIG, per germline (reference sequence). The CDR3 is 15 residues long. DNA of the CDR3: TGTGCCTGGAGTGTAGAGACGGTTTGGACAGATACGCAGTATTTT. Amino acids: CAWSVETVWTDTQYF. Complete variable domain (other parts from reference TRBV30 and TRBJ2-3): SQTIHQWPATLVQPVGSPLSLECTVEGTSNPNLYWYRQAAGRGLQLLFYSVGIGQISSEVPQNLSASRPQDRQFILSSKKLLLSDSGFYLCAWSVETVWTDTQYFGPGTRLTVL.

The chain uses TRBV6-5 and TRBJ2-7; maybe TRBD2 (6 bases). Germline V CDR1 and CDR2: MNHEY, SVGAGI. The CDR3 runs 14 residues. Trimming took 10 bases from V and 3 from J, leaving 19 bases between them. This chain's CDR3 is CATATGAAYYEQYF. The DNA of the CDR3 is TGTGCCACCGCGACGGGAGCTGCCTACTACGAGCAGTACTTC.